The entry below gives a single T cell receptor (beta chain) sequence along with its context. Its antigen remains unknown. These data are taken from a study of cytomegalovirus exposure and HLA in healthy donors. Study-wide results and limits: The classifier was said to identify cytomegalovirus status with high specificity and sensitivity.

The V gene lost 4 bases and the J gene lost 1 base, with 22 bases spanning the gap. Germline V gene sequence: CDR1 MDHEN, CDR2 SYDVKM. The CDR3 totals 18 residues. The data were produced by immunoSEQ multiplex PCR, yet TCRdb's version contains in-frame clones alone and is incomplete. This table holds around 250,000 clones, roughly 87% found once. The V call is TRBV28, the J call TRBJ1-1, with D uncertain. The specimen was PBMCs. The source is a woman under 40 in good health and CMV-seronegative. The CDR3 loop is CASSSHAAEWPKNTEAFF. The DNA for the CDR3 is TGTGCCAGCAGTTCTCATGCGGCCGAGTGGCCTAAGAACACTGAAGCTTTCTTT.